Each of the 26 T cell receptor beta chains below was sequenced from the same sample in a study of blood T cell repertoires in COVID-19. The assay was immunoSEQ multiplex PCR, and TCRdb's table has in-frame clones only and misses some. The table includes some 140,000 clones, about 83% detected once. The material sequenced was peripheral blood. These receptors originate from a human donor in a cohort sampled during active COVID-19.

This chain uses TRBV5-1 with TRBJ2-5; D remains unclear. Germline CDR1 is SGHRS and CDR2 is YFSETQ. Trimming took off 4 bases at V and 5 bases at J, with 12 bases between the two ends. The length of the CDR3 is 13 residues. This chain's CDR3 is CASSPNSGETQYF. The CDR3 nucleotides are TGCGCCAGCAGCCCGAACTCCGGGGAGACCCAGTACTTC.

The chain recombines TRBV11-3 with TRBJ2-1; D remains ambiguous. V lost 5 bases and J 10 bases, leaving 12 bases between the germline ends. The CDR3 is made up of 12 amino acids. The germline V gene encodes CDR1 SGHNT and CDR2 YENEEA. The CDR3 is CASSEGPREQFF. Here the CDR3 DNA reads TGTGCCAGCAGCGAAGGCCCCAGGGAGCAGTTCTTC.

The rearrangement uses TRBV9 and TRBJ2-7; 8 nucleotides line up with TRBD2. The junction had 1 base not matched to a gene; V was cut back by 0 bases and J by 2 bases. Germline V CDR1 and CDR2: SGDLS, YYNGEE. There are 14 residues in the CDR3. The DNA of the CDR3 is TGTGCCAGCAGCGTAGAAGCGGGGGCCTACGAGCAGTACTTC. Its translation: CASSVEAGAYEQYF.

The chain joins TRBV5-6 to TRBJ2-7; 9 nucleotides line up with TRBD1. V trimming: 4 bases; J trimming: 2 bases; junction bases outside the gene matches: 7. The CDR3 is made up of 15 amino acids. Germline V gene data show CDR1 as SGHDT and CDR2 as YYEEEE. This chain's CDR3 is CASSPGTGYTYEQYF. CDR3 in DNA: TGTGCCAGCAGCCCGGGGACAGGGTACACCTACGAGCAGTACTTC.

This chain uses TRBV27 with TRBJ1-2; 7 bases fit TRBD1. The germline gives CDR1 MNHEY, CDR2 SMNVEV (reference sequence). The J segment lost 7 bases and the V segment lost 11 bases, leaving 10 bases of the junction unmatched. The CDR3 sequence is 12 residues long. CDR3 sequence reads: CAPNQDRVGYTF. In nucleotides, the CDR3 is TGTGCCCCCAATCAAGACAGGGTTGGCTACACCTTC.

This chain joins TRBV3-1 (or the pseudogene TRBV3-2) and TRBJ2-5; TRBD2 matches 9 bases. There are 14 residues in the CDR3. The germline CDR1 and CDR2 sequences are LGHDT and YNNKEL (reference sequence). V trimming: 3 bases; J trimming: 4 bases; junction bases outside the gene matches: 3. CDR3 sequence: CASSQRGGGETQYF. The CDR3 DNA sequence: TGTGCCAGCAGCCAGCGGGGGGGTGGAGAGACCCAGTACTTC.

V gene TRBV14 combines with J gene TRBJ2-7; 7 bases agree with TRBD1. This CDR3 spans 15 amino acids. Looked up from germline, CDR1 is SGHDN and CDR2 is FVKESK. The trim removed 6 bases at V and 3 bases at J, leaving 11 bases unmatched. The CDR3 sequence is CASRQNGQVDYEQYF. CDR3 in DNA: TGTGCCAGCAGACAAAACGGACAGGTCGACTACGAGCAGTACTTC.

The chain uses TRBV19 and TRBJ2-5; the match to TRBD1 covers 9 bases. Germline V gene data show CDR1 as LNHDA and CDR2 as SQIVND (reference sequence). J was trimmed by 3 bases and V by 6 bases; bases with no gene match: 2. This CDR3 has 13 amino acids. This CDR3 reads CASRGQGEETQYF. DNA for the CDR3: TGTGCCAGTAGGGGACAGGGCGAAGAGACCCAGTACTTC.

This clone was picked up a small number of times. The chain uses TRBV3-1 (or the pseudogene TRBV3-2) and TRBJ2-3; tentatively, D is TRBD2 (7 bases). V was clipped by 0 bases and J by 5 bases, with 18 bases between them. The CDR3 runs 17 residues. Germline V lookup: CDR1 LGHDT, CDR2 YNNKEL (reference sequence). CDR3 DNA: TGTGCCAGCAGCCAAGATCTGTGGGGGGGCGAGAGAGATACGCAGTATTTT. Protein sequence: CASSQDLWGGERDTQYF.

V usage is TRBV2 and J usage is TRBJ1-6, with a tentative D call TRBD1 (5 bases). Trimming shortened V by 1 base and J by 4 bases, and 17 bases separated the two germline ends. The CDR3 length is 18 residues. From germline, CDR1 is SNHLY and CDR2 FYNNEI. In DNA form, the CDR3 reads TGTGCCAGCAGTGAAGGCAGGAGGGGCCCCCTTTATAATTCACCCCTCCACTTT. Protein: CASSEGRRGPLYNSPLHF.

This rearrangement joins TRBV6-5 to TRBJ2-1; 9 nucleotides line up with TRBD2. Germline CDR1 is MNHEY and CDR2 is SVGAGI. The CDR3 runs 16 residues. Trimming took 0 bases from V and 2 from J; bases not matched to a gene: 2. The CDR3 DNA sequence: TGTGCCAGCAGTTACTCAAGGACTAGCGCCTACAATGAGCAGTTCTTC. Its protein product is CASSYSRTSAYNEQFF.

The chain couples TRBV27 to TRBJ1-5; 10 bases are a match to TRBD1. Germline V lookup: CDR1 MNHEY, CDR2 SMNVEV (reference sequence). J lost 4 bases, V lost 5 bases, and 5 bases had no gene match. CDR3 length equals 15 residues. The CDR3 is CASSIGTGDNQPQHF. The CDR3 DNA is TGTGCCAGCAGTATCGGGACAGGGGATAATCAGCCCCAGCATTTT.

The chain couples TRBV5-1 to TRBJ1-2; D is possibly TRBD1 (5 bases). Germline V gene lookup returns CDR1 SGHRS and CDR2 YFSETQ. The CDR3 has 15 residues. The V end lost 4 bases, the J end lost 3 bases, and 16 bases lay between the germline ends. The CDR3 spells CASSQFNGGDYGYTF. CDR3 bases: TGCGCCAGCAGCCAATTCAATGGAGGGGACTATGGCTACACCTTC. The whole variable domain, filled in from reference TRBV5-1 and TRBJ1-2, reads KAGVTQTPRYLIKTRGQQVTLSCSPISGHRSVSWYQQTPGQGLQFLFEYFSETQRNKGNFPGRFSGRQFSNSRSEMNVSTLELGDSALYLCASSQFNGGDYGYTFGSGTRLTVV.

The gene calls are TRBV19 and TRBJ2-3; 7 positions match TRBD1. Germline V gene lookup returns CDR1 LNHDA and CDR2 SQIVND (reference sequence). CDR3 length: 16 amino acids. V was pared by 10 bases and J by 2 bases, with 15 bases of the junction left unmatched. CDR3 protein: CATCEAPGQHTDTQYF. CDR3 DNA: TGTGCCACCTGTGAAGCTCCGGGACAGCACACAGATACGCAGTATTTT.

The rearrangement uses TRBV11-2 and TRBJ2-7; D unclear. CDR1 and CDR2 (germline): SGHAT, FQNNGV. V lost 4 bases to trimming and J lost 9 bases, with 10 bases between them. The CDR3 is 11 residues long. CDR3 nucleotides: TGTGCCAGCAGCTCGACACTCGGGCAGTACTTC. Translation gives CASSSTLGQYF.

The rearrangement links TRBV7-7 to TRBJ2-5, with D possibly matching TRBD2 (6 bases). The germline V gene encodes CDR1 SSHAT and CDR2 FNYEAQ (reference sequence). CDR3 length equals 16 residues. V lost 6 bases and J 3 bases, leaving 20 bases between the germline ends. The CDR3 protein is CASSPGRGGLKETQYF. CDR3 sequence (DNA): TGTGCCAGCAGTCCTGGGCGGGGAGGACTCAAAGAGACCCAGTACTTC.

This chain joins TRBV18 and TRBJ1-1; a possible D gene is TRBD1 (5 bases). Germline V gives CDR1 KGHSH, CDR2 LQKENI. Trimming took 1 base from V and 8 from J, leaving 11 bases between them. The CDR3 extends over 13 amino acids. The CDR3 region is CASSPQQASEAFF. In nucleotides, the CDR3 is TGTGCCAGCTCACCACAACAGGCTTCGGAAGCTTTCTTT.

The V and J genes are TRBV5-8 and TRBJ1-2; 10 bases are shared with TRBD1. CDR3 length: 15 amino acids. Germline trimming cut 2 bases from V and 2 bases from J; bases unmatched to any gene: 3. Germline loops: CDR1 SGHTS, CDR2 YDEGEE. The chain's CDR3 is CASSFGTGVNYGYTF. Written as DNA, the CDR3 is TGTGCCAGCAGCTTCGGGACAGGGGTGAACTATGGCTACACCTTC.

The rearrangement joins TRBV5-1 to TRBJ1-1; D is ambiguous. The ends were cut back, 0 bases at V and 0 bases at J, with 6 bases in the middle. Per the germline V gene, CDR1 is SGHRS and CDR2 is YFSETQ. CDR3 size: 14 residues. The CDR3 DNA reads TGCGCCAGCAGCTTGGTTTCGGTGAACACTGAAGCTTTCTTT. It encodes CASSLVSVNTEAFF.

V gene TRBV5-1 combines with J gene TRBJ1-4; D gene ambiguous. Trimming pared 0 bases from V and 8 bases from J, leaving 14 bases between. CDR1 is SGHRS and CDR2 is YFSETQ in the germline V gene. The CDR3 runs to 15 residues. This CDR3 is CASSLVAGSREKLFF. Written as DNA, the CDR3 is TGCGCCAGCAGCTTGGTGGCGGGGTCTAGAGAAAAACTGTTTTTT.

The rearrangement uses TRBV4-2 and TRBJ1-4, with D tentatively TRBD1 (6 bases). Trimming pared 4 bases from V and 8 bases from J, leaving 14 bases between. CDR1 is LGHNA, CDR2 YNFKEQ, per germline. The CDR3 is 14 amino acids. The CDR3 sequence: CASSPGTRGEKLFF. The CDR3, as DNA: TGTGCCAGCAGCCCCGGGACACGTGGAGAAAAACTGTTTTTT.

The chain carries TRBV5-1 and TRBJ1-1; D gene unclear. Deletions cut 2 bases from V and 5 bases from J, with 10 bases between. Germline values: CDR1 SGHRS, CDR2 YFSETQ. The CDR3 sequence is 13 residues long. This CDR3 is CASSFVTETEAFF. DNA for the CDR3: TGCGCCAGCAGCTTCGTAACAGAGACTGAAGCTTTCTTT.

The chain joins TRBV7-9 to TRBJ2-3; 8 bases agree with TRBD2. Trimming removed 2 bases from V and 4 bases from J; junction bases left unmatched: 5. In germline, CDR1 is SEHNR, CDR2 FQNEAQ (reference sequence). The CDR3 sequence is 15 residues long. For the CDR3, the DNA is TGTGCCAGCAGCTTACGGGGGGGGGCACCAGATACGCAGTATTTT. Its protein product is CASSLRGGAPDTQYF.

This chain joins TRBV7-9 and TRBJ1-1, with a tentative D call TRBD1 (6 bases). CDR1 is SEHNR and CDR2 is FQNEAQ in the germline V gene (reference sequence). This CDR3 is 13 amino acids long. The V end lost 1 base, the J end lost 10 bases, and 13 bases lay between the germline ends. The CDR3 DNA reads TGTGCCAGCAGCTTAGGGGGACAAGGGCGAGCTTTCTTT. Translation: CASSLGGQGRAFF.

The chain uses TRBV6-4 and TRBJ1-3; no firm D call. The germline V and J ends were trimmed by 5 bases and 0 bases, with 14 bases remaining between them. CDR1 is MRHNA and CDR2 is SNTAGT in the germline V gene. The CDR3 covers 16 residues. In DNA, the CDR3 is TGTGCCAGCAGTCTTCTGGGCAGAACCTCTGGAAACACCATATATTTT. Amino acids: CASSLLGRTSGNTIYF.

The J gene is TRBJ2-3, the V gene TRBV6-5, with D maybe TRBD2 (5 bases). The CDR3 has 14 residues. With 5 bases removed from V and 5 bases from J, the gap between germline ends came to 14 bases. CDR1 MNHEY and CDR2 SVGAGI come from the germline V gene. CDR3 sequence (DNA): TGTGCCAGCAGTAGAGGGCAGGAGGTAGATACGCAGTATTTT. Protein product: CASSRGQEVDTQYF.